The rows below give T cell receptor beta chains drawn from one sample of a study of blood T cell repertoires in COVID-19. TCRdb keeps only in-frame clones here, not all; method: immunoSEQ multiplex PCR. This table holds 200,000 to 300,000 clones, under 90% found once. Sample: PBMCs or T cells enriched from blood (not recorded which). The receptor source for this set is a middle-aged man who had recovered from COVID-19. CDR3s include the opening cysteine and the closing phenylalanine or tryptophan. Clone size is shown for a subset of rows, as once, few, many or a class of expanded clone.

CASNRAGLTDTQYF | TRBV27 | - | TRBJ2-3
CASSLVWTGLVNEQFF | TRBV5-1 | - | TRBJ2-1
CASSRQGLGELFF | TRBV6-5 | - | TRBJ2-2
CASSVVEETQYF | TRBV9 | - | TRBJ2-5
CASSRVAGETQYF | TRBV19 | - | TRBJ2-5
CASSQEAANYGYTF | TRBV3-1/TRBV3-2 | - | TRBJ1-2
CASSLAGGEEKLFF | TRBV5-1 | - | TRBJ1-4
CASSRAGAFTDTQYF | TRBV5-4 | - | TRBJ2-3
CASSQPRLAGGETQYF | TRBV4-2 | - | TRBJ2-5
CASRRGGSQYF | TRBV6-5 | - | TRBJ2-3
CASSRGGREKLFF | TRBV28 | - | TRBJ1-4
CAWEQGGADTQYF | TRBV30 | - | TRBJ2-3
CASSELARTDTQYF | TRBV9 | once | TRBJ2-3
CASSPLGTPGQYF | TRBV18 | - | TRBJ2-7
CSVAGPTNEKLFF | TRBV29-1 | - | TRBJ1-4
CASSPTLASATGELFF | TRBV7-8 | - | TRBJ2-2
CASSLAGQGAYQPQHF | TRBV7-8 | - | TRBJ1-5
CASSTTPGLARPGELFF | TRBV2 | - | TRBJ2-2
CASSESRGRNTIYF | TRBV25-1 | - | TRBJ1-3
CASGGGAEAFF | TRBV7-9 | - | TRBJ1-1
CASSVVTGNYGYTF | TRBV9 | - | TRBJ1-2
CASSQVVQGSYEQYF | TRBV4-3 | - | TRBJ2-7
CASSLVQSPNYGYTF | TRBV7-6 | once | TRBJ1-2
CASSLTGVSSEQYF | TRBV6-5 | - | TRBJ2-7
CASILAPNTGELFF | TRBV28 | - | TRBJ2-2
CASSFIRTAGGQDTQYF | TRBV7-9 | - | TRBJ2-3
CASSLTGGHNQPQHF | TRBV5-1 | few | TRBJ1-5
CASSEAGTGLMQYF | TRBV25-1 | few | TRBJ2-7
CASSLSRGGDTQYF | TRBV5-4 | once | TRBJ2-3
CASTTRDRNTEAFF | TRBV23-1 | once | TRBJ1-1
CASSSSTGYTEAFF | TRBV5-5 | - | TRBJ1-1
CASSRFSRGGTGELFF | TRBV11-2 | - | TRBJ2-2
CAISGYQGDTGELFF | TRBV10-3 | - | TRBJ2-2
CASSPEAGISSYNEQFF | TRBV18 | - | TRBJ2-1
CASSQRKSGVGDEQYF | TRBV18 | - | TRBJ2-7
CASSQLSGGAGDTQYF | TRBV4-2 | - | TRBJ2-3
CASSQDPDRGDYGYTF | TRBV4-3 | - | TRBJ1-2
CASSLVSTGELFF | TRBV7-2 | - | TRBJ2-2
CASSVVQGANEQFF | TRBV9 | - | TRBJ2-1
CASLAPNEQFF | TRBV2 | - | TRBJ2-1
CAWSGLYNSPLHF | TRBV30 | - | TRBJ1-6
CASSSYRGGQETQYF | TRBV7-2 | - | TRBJ2-5
CASSRQAGNEQFF | TRBV11-2 | - | TRBJ2-1
CASTTSGPGKETQYF | TRBV6-5 | - | TRBJ2-5
CASSRGEGGAGEQYF | TRBV7-8 | - | TRBJ2-7
CASSQERQGRGRWTGELFF | TRBV14 | - | TRBJ2-2
CASRETSGKDNEQFF | TRBV2 | once | TRBJ2-1
CASRGDRVFF | TRBV12-3/TRBV12-4 | many | TRBJ2-1
CAISEADRVYTF | TRBV10-3 | - | TRBJ1-2